A single sample is the source of the 20 T cell receptor beta chains below, sequenced in a study of cytomegalovirus exposure and HLA in healthy donors. The PCR was carried out with 60 Vbeta primers and 13 Jbeta primers. Some clones are missing from TCRdb's copy, which holds only in-frame ones; the method was immunoSEQ multiplex PCR. The sample lists just over 150,000 clones; 65% to 90% were seen once. Specimen: PBMCs. The receptor source for this set is a woman aged 18-29 years in good health and CMV-seronegative.

The genes are TRBV29-1 and TRBJ2-1; tentatively, D is TRBD2 (5 bases). Trimming took 7 bases from V and 5 from J, leaving 18 bases between them. The length of the CDR3 is 14 residues. CDR1 and CDR2 from the germline V gene are SQVTM and ANQGSEA. The CDR3 loop is CSAGSGNPNNEQFF. The DNA of the CDR3 is TGCAGCGCCGGTTCCGGGAACCCGAACAATGAGCAGTTCTTC.

The genes are TRBV5-1 and TRBJ1-1; D uncertain. Between the trimmed V and J ends, which lost 2 bases and 4 bases, there was a span of 15 bases. Germline CDR1 SGHRS, CDR2 YFSETQ. CDR3 length: 15 amino acids. The CDR3 region has the DNA TGCGCCAGCAGCTTCGCGATACGGGAGGGCACTGAAGCTTTCTTT. It specifies CASSFAIREGTEAFF.

Note on this clone: At one of its ends the junction is not consistent with the germline gene, which may arise from a read error. V is TRBV7-7 and J is TRBJ2-3, with 8 bases matching TRBD2. CDR1 and CDR2 (germline): SSHAT, FNYEAQ (reference sequence). CDR3 length equals 17 residues. The DNA of the CDR3 is TGTGCTAGCAGCTTATCGGGGGGGCCGTGGAGCACAGATACGCAGTATTTT. Protein: CASSLSGGPWSTDTQYF.

The rearrangement links TRBV30 to TRBJ2-3; 9 nucleotides match TRBD2. With V trimmed by 0 bases and J by 2 bases, 12 bases remained unmatched. This CDR3 has 18 amino acids. Germline V gene lookup returns CDR1 GTSNPN and CDR2 SVGIG (reference sequence). CDR3: CAWSVRAGGPTITDTQYF. CDR3 coding DNA: TGTGCCTGGAGTGTACGGGCGGGAGGGCCCACGATCACAGATACGCAGTATTTT.

This chain uses TRBV5-1 with TRBJ1-2; 12 nucleotides match TRBD1. CDR3 length: 15 residues. Germline-derived CDR1 and CDR2 are SGHRS and YFSETQ. The J segment lost 2 bases and the V segment lost 3 bases, leaving 2 bases of the junction unmatched. The CDR3 loop reads CASSWGQGANYGYTF. The CDR3 DNA is TGCGCCAGCAGCTGGGGACAGGGGGCAAACTATGGCTACACCTTC.

This chain links TRBV9 with TRBJ1-5; 10 positions match TRBD1. CDR1 is SGDLS, CDR2 YYNGEE, per germline. The CDR3 runs to 14 residues. After removal of 4 bases from V and 6 bases from J, the junction contained 4 bases not matched to a gene. The CDR3 DNA reads as TGTGCCAGCAGCCGAGACAGGGGGCTTCAGCCCCAGCATTTT. Residues: CASSRDRGLQPQHF.

The chain employs TRBV11-2 and TRBJ1-1, with D unclear. The germline gives CDR1 SGHAT, CDR2 FQNNGV. The CDR3 consists of 14 residues. V was trimmed by 1 base and J by 2 bases, leaving 8 bases between them. The CDR3 spells CASSLGAANTEAFF. The DNA of the CDR3 is TGTGCCAGCAGCTTAGGGGCAGCAAACACTGAAGCTTTCTTT.

V gene TRBV30 combines with J gene TRBJ2-5, with D perhaps TRBD1 (6 bases). Germline CDR1 reads GTSNPN; CDR2 reads SVGIG (reference sequence). This CDR3 is 14 amino acids long. Trimming left V 1 base short and J 3 bases short, with 12 bases between. CDR3 region: CAWSARGSKETQYF. The CDR3 nucleotides read TGTGCCTGGAGTGCTAGGGGGAGTAAAGAGACCCAGTACTTC.

The chain carries TRBV27 and TRBJ1-2; 8 bases fit TRBD1. The J segment lost 2 bases and the V segment lost 6 bases, leaving 8 bases of the junction unmatched. The CDR3 has 15 residues. Looked up from germline, CDR1 is MNHEY and CDR2 is SMNVEV (reference sequence). CDR3 region: CASSSRTGPNYGYTF. In DNA form, the CDR3 reads TGTGCCAGCAGCTCGAGGACAGGGCCAAACTATGGCTACACCTTC.

This clone was counted only a few times. The rearrangement uses TRBV6-1 and TRBJ2-7, with TRBD1 as a possible D gene (5 bases). In germline, CDR1 is MNHNS, CDR2 SASEGT. The CDR3 spans 12 residues. The V and J ends lost 6 bases and 2 bases respectively, with 8 bases between them. This CDR3 is CASRTDTYEQYF. The CDR3 DNA sequence: TGTGCCAGCAGGACGGACACCTACGAGCAGTACTTC.

V and J are TRBV5-5 and TRBJ1-1; TRBD1 matches at 10 bases. J gave up 8 bases and V 3 bases, and 10 bases lay outside the gene matches. Germline lookup yields CDR1 SGHKS and CDR2 YYEKEE (reference sequence). The CDR3 extends over 15 amino acids. The CDR3 coding sequence is TGTGCCAGCAGCTACCGGGACAGGGGTCCCGCCGAAGCTTTCTTT. This codes for CASSYRDRGPAEAFF.

This clone has only one observation. This chain links TRBV27 with TRBJ2-7; TRBD1 matches 11 bases. Germline trimming cut 3 bases from V and 3 bases from J; bases unmatched to any gene: 7. CDR3 length: 16 amino acids. Germline V gene sequence: CDR1 MNHEY, CDR2 SMNVEV (reference sequence). Written as DNA, the CDR3 is TGTGCCAGCAGTTTGGGGGAAGGGACAGGGGGCTACGAGCAGTACTTC. The encoded protein is CASSLGEGTGGYEQYF.

The chain combines TRBV30 with TRBJ1-2; 7 bases fit TRBD1. V was clipped by 2 bases and J by 8 bases; unmatched bases: 8. In germline, CDR1 is GTSNPN, CDR2 SVGIG (reference sequence). The CDR3 is 13 amino acids. The CDR3 loop is CAWSMGQTWGYTF. The CDR3 DNA follows: TGTGCCTGGAGTATGGGACAGACTTGGGGCTACACCTTC.

The chain uses TRBV27 and TRBJ1-2; 8 nucleotides line up with TRBD1. V shed 3 bases, J shed 7 bases, and the junction held 4 bases outside the gene matches. From germline, CDR1 is MNHEY and CDR2 SMNVEV (reference sequence). The CDR3 has 13 residues. Written as DNA, the CDR3 is TGTGCCAGCAGTTTGTCCAGGGGGCTTGGCTACACCTTC. It is translated as CASSLSRGLGYTF.

V and J are TRBV6-5 and TRBJ1-2; D remains unclear. CDR3 length equals 14 residues. V lost 3 bases and J 6 bases, leaving 14 bases between the germline ends. The V gene's germline CDR1 is MNHEY and CDR2 SVGAGI. CDR3 nucleotides: TGTGCCAGCAGTTATGGCCCCGTCCTAGATGGCTACACCTTC. It is translated as CASSYGPVLDGYTF.

This chain joins TRBV28 and TRBJ1-6, with D unclear. CDR1 is MDHEN and CDR2 is SYDVKM in the germline V gene. The CDR3 contains 16 residues. Trimming left V 3 bases short and J 0 bases short, with 9 bases between. The CDR3, as DNA: TGTGCCAGCAGTTTCCCAGGAAGCTCCTATAATTCACCCCTCCACTTT. Amino acids: CASSFPGSSYNSPLHF.

The chain is built from TRBV13 and TRBJ2-3, with 7 bases identical to TRBD2. Germline V lookup: CDR1 PRHDT, CDR2 FYEKMQ (reference sequence). Losses at the gene ends were 3 bases for V and 2 bases for J; bases not matched to a gene: 5. This CDR3 has 15 amino acids. CDR3 loop: CASSFSAGPTDTQYF. The CDR3 DNA reads as TGTGCCAGCAGCTTCTCAGCGGGGCCCACAGATACGCAGTATTTT.

V is TRBV7-9 and J is TRBJ2-2, with 9 bases matching TRBD1. CDR3 size: 14 residues. V lost 1 base, J lost 13 bases, and 7 bases stayed unmatched. CDR1 is SEHNR, CDR2 FQNEAQ, per germline (reference sequence). The CDR3 bases are TGTGCCAGCAGCTTAGGCGTGGACAGGGGTGCGCTGTTTTTT. Translated: CASSLGVDRGALFF. Variable domain in full (rest from reference TRBV7-9 and TRBJ2-2): DTGVSQNPRHKITKRGQNVTFRCDPISEHNRLYWYRQTLGQGPEFLTYFQNEAQLEKSRLLSDRFSAERPKGSFSTLEIQRTEQGDSAMYLCASSLGVDRGALFFGEGSRLTVL.

This chain uses TRBV4-1 with TRBJ1-6; D perhaps matches TRBD1 (6 bases). Looked up from germline, CDR1 is MGHRA and CDR2 is YSYEKL. The CDR3 consists of 18 residues. Trimming removed 8 bases at V and 0 bases at J, with 20 bases between. CDR3 protein: CASSKGVLPSSYNSPLHF. In DNA form, the CDR3 reads TGCGCCAGCTCTAAGGGGGTCCTACCGAGCTCCTATAATTCACCCCTCCACTTT.

This chain uses TRBV14 with TRBJ1-2, with D possibly TRBD1 on 6 matching bases. This CDR3 spans 15 amino acids. Germline V gene data show CDR1 as SGHDN and CDR2 as FVKESK. V gave up 4 bases and J gave up 2 bases, with 14 bases separating them. This CDR3 is CASSRGARGNYGYTF. Here the CDR3 DNA reads TGTGCCAGCAGCCGGGGAGCCAGGGGCAACTATGGCTACACCTTC. The full variable domain, with the rest looked up from reference TRBV14 and TRBJ1-2, is EAGVTQFPSHSVIEKGQTVTLRCDPISGHDNLYWYRRVMGKEIKFLLHFVKESKQDESGMPNNRFLAERTGGTYSTLKVQPAELEDSGVYFCASSRGARGNYGYTFGSGTRLTVV.